The present entry profiles one TCR beta chain with its context. The antigen is unknown. Exclusion of a patient resulted from uncontrolled infection, other autoimmune disease, pregnancy or lactation. Based on clinical symptoms, serum thyroxine and TRAb, thyroid ultrasound and orbital computed tomography, diagnoses were reached. This entry belongs to a study of T cells in Graves' hyperthyroidism and ophthalmopathy. Amplification targeted TCR beta CDR3 regions from RNA transcripts. Researchers ran a first-round RT-PCR on the TCR CDR3 using the HTBI primer set. From the multiplex PCR reads, TCRdb called clonotypes with MiXCR, one entry per CDR3 protein. The table lists about 500,000 distinct CDR3 sequences, over 45% of them singletons. Regarding the study as a whole: Expanded thyroid clonotypes (above 0.001) were mostly also found in blood. Ophthalmopathy stood apart from stable hyperthyroidism in a 13 V-J model.

The CDR3 length is 16 residues. Germline V CDR1 and CDR2: SEHNR, FQNEAQ (reference sequence). Trimming cost V 2 bases and J 0 bases, with 13 bases left between them. V is TRBV7-9 and J is TRBJ1-1; tentative D call: TRBD1 (5 bases). The sequencing input was peripheral blood or thyroid tissue (not recorded which). This clonotype originated in an adult woman with Graves' disease, either hyperthyroidism or ophthalmopathy (not recorded which). In DNA, the CDR3 is TGTGCCAGCAGCTTAAGAGGGGTTCTACTGAACACTGAAGCTTTCTTT. The encoded protein is CASSLRGVLLNTEAFF. Based on the CDR3 plus reference TRBV7-9 and TRBJ1-1, the full variable domain is DTGVSQNPRHKITKRGQNVTFRCDPISEHNRLYWYRQTLGQGPEFLTYFQNEAQLEKSRLLSDRFSAERPKGSFSTLEIQRTEQGDSAMYLCASSLRGVLLNTEAFFGQGTRLTVV.